The 26 T cell receptor beta chains presented below share a single source sample, sequenced in a study of T-cell memory formation after mild COVID-19. TCRdb reprocessed the 5' RACE reads via MiXCR and lists one record per CDR3 protein. The repertoire holds 400,000 to 550,000 distinct CDR3 sequences, around 25% seen once, with roughly an eighth in the top ten. The sequenced sample was PBMCs or a T cell subset sorted from them (not recorded which). The receptors were gathered from an adult woman who had mild COVID-19 (a few samples of this study predate the infection). Cell type and time point are not known.

In its sample, this clonotype was seen once. The chain carries TRBV7-2 and TRBJ2-2; possibly TRBD1 for D (6 bases). The germline V gene encodes CDR1 SGHTA and CDR2 FQGNSA. The V gene lost 5 bases and the J gene lost 0 bases, with 13 bases spanning the gap. The CDR3 loop spans 16 amino acids. CDR3 region: CASSRDTGTNTGELFF. CDR3 sequence (DNA): TGTGCCAGCAGCAGAGACACAGGGACGAACACCGGGGAGCTGTTTTTT.

The chain carries TRBV5-4 and TRBJ1-2, with unresolved D. This CDR3 has 15 residues. Per the germline V gene, CDR1 is SGHNT and CDR2 is YYREEE (reference sequence). The V end lost 0 bases, the J end lost 6 bases, and 15 bases lay between the germline ends. The CDR3 nucleotides read TGTGCCAGCAGCTTGGCCTTTGGGGTAGGAGATGGCTACACCTTC. It specifies CASSLAFGVGDGYTF. The full variable domain, in which reference TRBV5-4 and TRBJ1-2 provide the parts outside the CDR3, is ETGVTQSPTHLIKTRGQQVTLRCSSQSGHNTVSWYQQALGQGPQFIFQYYREEENGRGNFPPRFSGLQFPNYSSELNVNALELDDSALYLCASSLAFGVGDGYTFGSGTRLTVV.

The J gene is TRBJ2-3, the V gene TRBV24-1, with TRBD1 identical over 9 bases. This CDR3 is built from 16 residues. CDR1 is KGHDR and CDR2 is SFDVKD in the germline V gene. V lost 6 bases to trimming and J lost 3 bases; unmatched junction nucleotides: 9. In DNA form, the CDR3 reads TGTGCCACCAGTAAACAACAGGGGGCACGAACAGATACGCAGTATTTT. This sequence encodes CATSKQQGARTDTQYF.

The chain employs TRBV20-1 and TRBJ1-6; D is ambiguous. The CDR3 runs to 15 residues. Germline assignment: CDR1 DFQATT and CDR2 SNEGSKA (reference sequence). The V end was cut by 0 bases, the J end by 4 bases, with 10 bases between. The CDR3 reads CSARDQRGYNSPLHF. The CDR3 coding sequence is TGCAGTGCTAGAGATCAACGGGGTTATAATTCACCCCTCCACTTT.

The V gene is TRBV12-3 or TRBV12-4, the J gene TRBJ2-1; 9 bases align to TRBD2. The CDR3 loop spans 14 amino acids. With 8 bases clipped from V and 6 bases from J, the junction kept 8 bases outside the gene matches. DNA for the CDR3: TGTGCCAGCGCAATAGCGGGGGCCTCCAATGAGCAGTTCTTC. Translated: CASAIAGASNEQFF.

In this sample, this clonotype turned up a few times. This rearrangement joins TRBV29-1 to TRBJ2-7, with D maybe TRBD1 (6 bases). Germline V gene data show CDR1 as SQVTM and CDR2 as ANQGSEA. Trimming stripped 4 bases from V and 0 bases from J, with 10 bases between. CDR3 length: 13 residues. CDR3 nucleotides: TGCAGCGTTGCGCCAGGGGCCTCCTACGAGCAGTACTTC. Protein product: CSVAPGASYEQYF.

This clonotype was counted a few times. V and J are TRBV12-3 or TRBV12-4 and TRBJ2-7, with TRBD2 matching 8 bases. The CDR3 consists of 13 residues. Trimming cost V 5 bases and J 3 bases; bases outside gene matches: 3. This CDR3 reads CASSRGGNYEQYF. The CDR3 nucleotides read TGTGCCAGCAGTCGGGGGGGCAACTACGAGCAGTACTTC.

The chain uses TRBV11-2 and TRBJ2-5; D call uncertain. This CDR3 has 15 residues. Looked up from germline, CDR1 is SGHAT and CDR2 is FQNNGV. Trimming cost V 1 base and J 1 base, with 10 bases left between them. The CDR3 reads CASSLGYRGQETQYF. As DNA, the CDR3 is TGTGCCAGCAGCTTAGGGTACCGAGGCCAAGAGACCCAGTACTTC.

This chain joins TRBV7-9 and TRBJ2-3, with D perhaps given as TRBD1 or TRBD2 (6 bases each). This CDR3 is 14 amino acids long. Trimming took off 2 bases at V and 4 bases at J, with 10 bases between the two ends. Per germline, CDR1 SEHNR and CDR2 FQNEAQ (reference sequence). CDR3 in DNA: TGTGCCAGCAGCTTATCCGGGGGCCCAGATACGCAGTATTTT. Protein sequence: CASSLSGGPDTQYF.

This clonotype was detected only a few times. The V call is TRBV7-9, the J call TRBJ2-1; possible D gene TRBD1, 5 bases. The germline V gene has CDR1 SEHNR and CDR2 FQNEAQ (reference sequence). V was shortened by 1 base and J by 7 bases, with 17 bases between the two germline ends. The CDR3 contains 16 residues. The CDR3 sequence is CASSLVGARPANEQFF. The DNA of the CDR3 is TGTGCCAGCAGCTTAGTAGGGGCCCGTCCCGCGAATGAGCAGTTCTTC.

The chain uses TRBV10-3 and TRBJ2-7; D gene uncertain. Per germline, CDR1 ENHRY and CDR2 SYGVKD. The CDR3 length is 15 residues. Trimming cost V 6 bases and J 5 bases, with 20 bases left between them. The chain's CDR3 is CAISPPSTRINEQYF. The CDR3, as DNA: TGTGCCATCAGCCCCCCCAGCACCCGGATCAACGAGCAGTACTTC.

This sequence joins TRBV12-3 or TRBV12-4 and TRBJ2-2; 9 bases map to TRBD1. This CDR3 has 15 residues. Unmatched junction bases numbered 7, after V lost 5 bases and J lost 6 bases. CDR3 protein: CASSPQGQGPGELFF. The DNA of the CDR3 is TGTGCCAGCAGTCCCCAGGGACAGGGTCCCGGGGAGCTGTTTTTT.

This clonotype was seen a few times. The rearrangement uses TRBV7-9 and TRBJ2-1; D might be TRBD1 (6 bases). Germline V gene lookup returns CDR1 SEHNR and CDR2 FQNEAQ (reference sequence). This CDR3 contains 14 residues. Between the trimmed V and J ends, which lost 4 bases and 5 bases, there was a span of 12 bases. CDR3 in amino acids: CASSSTGRNNEQFF. DNA of the CDR3: TGTGCCAGCAGCTCCACAGGGCGAAACAATGAGCAGTTCTTC.

V and J are TRBV5-1 and TRBJ2-7; D is undetermined. The V and J ends lost 0 bases and 4 bases respectively, with 11 bases between them. Germline values: CDR1 SGHRS, CDR2 YFSETQ. CDR3 length: 14 residues. CDR3 coding DNA: TGCGCCAGCAGCTTGGCAGGAGTCGAATACGAGCAGTACTTC. Translating it yields CASSLAGVEYEQYF.

The table lists this clonotype with a few counts. The chain employs TRBV12-3 or TRBV12-4 and TRBJ2-1; D uncertain. The CDR3 covers 12 residues. V was cut by 5 bases and J by 8 bases, with 10 bases left in between. The CDR3 sequence: CASSPHSYEQFF. The CDR3 nucleotides read TGTGCCAGCAGTCCTCATAGCTATGAGCAGTTCTTC.

The rearrangement joins TRBV7-9 to TRBJ1-1, with no clear D. V was trimmed by 1 base and J by 0 bases, leaving 6 bases between them. The CDR3 is 14 amino acids. Germline V lookup: CDR1 SEHNR, CDR2 FQNEAQ (reference sequence). In nucleotides, the CDR3 is TGTGCCAGCAGCTTAGACCAGGTGAACACTGAAGCTTTCTTT. Translation gives CASSLDQVNTEAFF. Supplemented by reference TRBV7-9 and TRBJ1-1, the full variable domain reads DTGVSQNPRHKITKRGQNVTFRCDPISEHNRLYWYRQTLGQGPEFLTYFQNEAQLEKSRLLSDRFSAERPKGSFSTLEIQRTEQGDSAMYLCASSLDQVNTEAFFGQGTRLTVV.

The V call is TRBV9, the J call TRBJ2-6, with D uncertain. Trimming took 4 bases from V and 0 from J, leaving 11 bases between them. The germline gives CDR1 SGDLS, CDR2 YYNGEE. This CDR3 comprises 16 residues. CDR3: CASSPRAASGANVLTF. DNA of the CDR3: TGTGCCAGCAGCCCCCGCGCAGCCTCTGGGGCCAACGTCCTGACTTTC.

This clonotype was seen more than once but under ten times. The chain recombines TRBV9 with TRBJ2-1; 7 bases match TRBD2. The trim removed 3 bases at V and 6 bases at J, leaving 9 bases unmatched. This CDR3 comprises 15 residues. CDR1 and CDR2 (germline): SGDLS, YYNGEE. Here the CDR3 reads CASSATSVRGNEQFF. The CDR3 coding sequence is TGTGCCAGCAGCGCCACTAGCGTGCGGGGCAATGAGCAGTTCTTC.

A few counts support this clonotype. V gene TRBV30 combines with J gene TRBJ2-6; TRBD1 might be the D (6 bases). CDR1 is GTSNPN, CDR2 SVGIG, per germline (reference sequence). Trimming stripped 2 bases from V and 0 bases from J, with 20 bases between. CDR3 length: 19 residues. CDR3 protein: CAWSLTFRTVSSGANVLTF. DNA for the CDR3: TGTGCCTGGAGTCTCACCTTCCGGACAGTTTCCTCTGGGGCCAACGTCCTGACTTTC.

The table lists this clonotype with a count of one. The rearrangement uses TRBV12-3 or TRBV12-4 and TRBJ1-2, with a possible D match to TRBD1 (5 bases). The V end was cut by 6 bases, the J end by 2 bases, with 16 bases between. This CDR3 spans 15 amino acids. The CDR3 loop is CASRLGPTVNYGYTF. The CDR3 DNA is TGTGCCAGCAGACTGGGACCGACGGTCAACTATGGCTACACCTTC.

J is TRBJ2-4 and V is TRBV5-1; TRBD1 aligns across 7 bases. The V gene's germline CDR1 is SGHRS and CDR2 YFSETQ. The length of the CDR3 is 13 residues. The V and J ends lost 4 bases and 5 bases, in that order; junction bases with no gene match: 3. The CDR3 protein is CASSPGQQNIQYF. Here the CDR3 DNA reads TGCGCCAGCAGCCCGGGACAGCAAAACATTCAGTACTTC. Based on the CDR3 plus reference TRBV5-1 and TRBJ2-4, the full variable domain is KAGVTQTPRYLIKTRGQQVTLSCSPISGHRSVSWYQQTPGQGLQFLFEYFSETQRNKGNFPGRFSGRQFSNSRSEMNVSTLELGDSALYLCASSPGQQNIQYFGAGTRLSVL.

This clonotype was detected only a few times. V is TRBV12-3 or TRBV12-4 and J is TRBJ2-1; 8 bases are shared with TRBD1. The J segment lost 9 bases and the V segment lost 4 bases, leaving 5 bases of the junction unmatched. This CDR3 is built from 13 residues. The CDR3 nucleotides read TGTGCCAGCAGTTCGACAGGGGTCAGTGAGCAGTTCTTC. Translated, it gives CASSSTGVSEQFF.

About this clonotype: One end of the junction fails to match germline, which may point to a read error. This sequence joins TRBV7-9 and TRBJ2-5; D gene unclear. CDR1 is SEHNR and CDR2 is FQNEAQ in the germline V gene (reference sequence). This CDR3 region has 12 residues. Here the CDR3 reads CASSYSTENQYF. The CDR3 DNA sequence: TGTGCCAGCAGCTACTCAACAGAGAACCAGTACTTC.

Only a few counts were recorded for this clonotype. J is TRBJ1-2 and V is TRBV11-2; no definite D call. V shed 0 bases and J shed 8 bases, with 13 bases lying between them. Germline V gene lookup returns CDR1 SGHAT and CDR2 FQNNGV. CDR3 length equals 14 residues. Here the CDR3 DNA reads TGTGCCAGCAGCTTAGAATCTCGGTTCTACGGCTACACCTTC. Translated: CASSLESRFYGYTF. The full variable domain, completed using reference TRBV11-2 and TRBJ1-2, is EAGVAQSPRYKIIEKRQSVAFWCNPISGHATLYWYQQILGQGPKLLIQFQNNGVVDDSQLPKDRFSAERLKGVDSTLKIQPAKLEDSAVYLCASSLESRFYGYTFGSGTRLTVV.

This clonotype was found a few times. This chain joins TRBV6-5 and TRBJ2-7; 7 bases fit TRBD2. Unmatched junction bases numbered 5, after V lost 6 bases and J lost 3 bases. This CDR3 has 13 amino acids. CDR1 and CDR2 (germline): MNHEY, SVGAGI. The CDR3 nucleotides are TGTGCCAGCAGAAGGACTAGTAACTACGAGCAGTACTTC. It translates to CASRRTSNYEQYF.

This chain joins TRBV27 and TRBJ2-3; TRBD2 agrees at 9 bases. This CDR3 is 15 amino acids long. Germline CDR1 is MNHEY and CDR2 is SMNVEV (reference sequence). V trimming: 8 bases; J trimming: 0 bases; junction bases outside the gene matches: 6. CDR3 loop: CASGQRGVSTDTQYF. Written as DNA, the CDR3 is TGTGCCAGCGGCCAGCGGGGGGTTAGCACAGATACGCAGTATTTT.